A single sample gave rise to the 27 T cell receptor beta chains below, sequenced in a study of T cells in Graves' hyperthyroidism and ophthalmopathy. Amplification of TCR beta CDR3 regions used RNA as the template. First-round RT-PCR of the TCR CDR3 relied on the HTBI primer set. TCRdb recomputed calls from the multiplex PCR reads with MiXCR, one row per CDR3 protein. The top ten hold approximately 10% of the sample, which has hundreds of thousands of distinct CDR3 sequences, roughly 37% seen once. The sample comprised blood. The receptors were sampled from a man between 18 and 29 years old with Graves' hyperthyroidism.

This clonotype was detected once. The chain couples TRBV7-4 to TRBJ2-7, with a possible D match to TRBD1 (6 bases). The CDR3 has 16 residues. Per the germline V gene, CDR1 is SGHVT and CDR2 is SQSDAQ. Trimming took off 5 bases at V and 9 bases at J, with 26 bases between the two ends. The CDR3 coding sequence is TGTGCCAGCAGCAGCTTCCCCAGGGGACGAAACAACGGGCAGTACTTC. This encodes CASSSFPRGRNNGQYF.

This clonotype has a handful of counts. The chain couples TRBV12-5 to TRBJ1-1; no definite D call. Looked up from germline, CDR1 is LGHNT and CDR2 is FRNRAP. CDR3 size: 11 residues. The V end was cut by 1 base, the J end by 4 bases, with 1 base between. The CDR3 coding sequence is TGTGCTAGTGGTTTGGGCACTGAAGCTTTCTTT. Translated: CASGLGTEAFF.

The chain is built from TRBV5-1 and TRBJ1-2, with a tentative D call TRBD1 (6 bases). Germline V gives CDR1 SGHRS, CDR2 YFSETQ. V lost 5 bases to trimming and J lost 8 bases, with 19 bases between them. CDR3 length: 14 amino acids. CDR3 sequence reads: CASSPRGAQEGYTF. The DNA for the CDR3 is TGCGCCAGCAGTCCGAGGGGGGCGCAGGAAGGCTACACCTTC.

This clonotype has only a few counts. The rearrangement uses TRBV5-1 and TRBJ1-1; 9 bases fit TRBD1. Germline V lookup: CDR1 SGHRS, CDR2 YFSETQ. CDR3 length: 16 residues. Trimming cost V 5 bases and J 0 bases; bases outside gene matches: 8. CDR3 protein: CASSLGQGNMNTEAFF. The CDR3 nucleotides are TGCGCCAGCAGTTTAGGACAGGGGAACATGAACACTGAAGCTTTCTTT. The full variable domain, completed using reference TRBV5-1 and TRBJ1-1, is KAGVTQTPRYLIKTRGQQVTLSCSPISGHRSVSWYQQTPGQGLQFLFEYFSETQRNKGNFPGRFSGRQFSNSRSEMNVSTLELGDSALYLCASSLGQGNMNTEAFFGQGTRLTVV.

This clonotype was counted only a few times. The genes are TRBV29-1 and TRBJ2-5; D is unresolved. Looked up from germline, CDR1 is SQVTM and CDR2 is ANQGSEA. The V end was cut by 3 bases, the J end by 4 bases, with 12 bases between. This CDR3 spans 13 amino acids. This chain's CDR3 is CSVESGVRETQYF. As DNA, the CDR3 is TGCAGCGTTGAGTCTGGGGTACGAGAGACCCAGTACTTC.

The V and J genes are TRBV15 and TRBJ2-5; 12 bases match TRBD2. The CDR3 covers 14 residues. Germline V gene lookup returns CDR1 LNHNV and CDR2 YYDKDF (reference sequence). The ends lost 8 bases at V and 5 bases at J; junction bases unmatched: 6. The CDR3 DNA follows: TGTGCCACCTCGACTAGCGGGAGTCGGGAGACCCAGTACTTC. Translated, it gives CATSTSGSRETQYF.

The chain recombines TRBV7-9 with TRBJ2-2, with 7 bases identical to TRBD2. The J call is uncertain, as TRBJ2-1 better fits the DNA end. The CDR3 extends over 15 amino acids. The germline V gene has CDR1 SEHNR and CDR2 FQNEAQ (reference sequence). The CDR3 loop reads CASSSGTSNTGEQFF. CDR3 bases: TGTGCCAGCAGCAGCGGGACGTCGAACACCGGGGAGCAGTTCTTC.

This clonotype occurred many times. V gene TRBV5-1 combines with J gene TRBJ2-5; possibly TRBD1 for D (5 bases). This CDR3 has 15 residues. V was shortened by 4 bases and J by 1 base, with 14 bases between the two germline ends. Germline CDR1 is SGHRS and CDR2 is YFSETQ. In DNA, the CDR3 is TGCGCCAGCAGCCTGACGTCGCAGGGCCAAGAGACCCAGTACTTC. It yields the protein CASSLTSQGQETQYF.

This chain uses TRBV5-1 with TRBJ1-2; maybe TRBD1 (5 bases). Trimming stripped 7 bases from V and 4 bases from J, with 14 bases between. CDR3 length: 13 amino acids. Germline V lookup: CDR1 SGHRS, CDR2 YFSETQ. CDR3: CASSPDSTYGYTF. The CDR3 nucleotides read TGCGCCAGCTCTCCTGACAGCACCTATGGCTACACCTTC. The full variable domain, in which reference TRBV5-1 and TRBJ1-2 provide the parts outside the CDR3, is KAGVTQTPRYLIKTRGQQVTLSCSPISGHRSVSWYQQTPGQGLQFLFEYFSETQRNKGNFPGRFSGRQFSNSRSEMNVSTLELGDSALYLCASSPDSTYGYTFGSGTRLTVV.

This chain connects TRBV12-3 or TRBV12-4 to TRBJ2-7, with 10 bases that match TRBD2. The CDR3 loop spans 15 amino acids. V gave up 4 bases and J gave up 7 bases; unmatched junction bases: 10. CDR3 bases: TGTGCCAGCAGTTCCATCACTAGCGGGGTGGGTGAGCAGTACTTC. This translates into CASSSITSGVGEQYF.

At least ten counts were recorded for this clonotype. The chain links TRBV7-2 to TRBJ2-2; D call uncertain. V was pared by 3 bases and J by 5 bases, with 7 bases between. There are 13 residues in the CDR3. Germline values: CDR1 SGHTA, CDR2 FQGNSA. CDR3 coding DNA: TGTGCCAGCAGCTTCCATTGGACCGGGGAGCTGTTTTTT. Translated: CASSFHWTGELFF.

This clonotype appeared a few times. The chain has TRBV5-1 and TRBJ2-7; no clear D gene. V lost 1 base and J 5 bases, leaving 13 bases between the germline ends. CDR3 length: 14 residues. Germline V CDR1 and CDR2: SGHRS, YFSETQ. As DNA, the CDR3 is TGCGCCAGCAGCTTGAGCTTAACGGGTAACGAGCAGTACTTC. Its translation is CASSLSLTGNEQYF.

On this clonotype: Germline is not matched at one junction end, which may reflect a read error. The CDR3, as DNA: TGCGCCAGCAGCCACCCGGGACTGGGGGCCGAGCAGTACTTC. This gives the protein CASSHPGLGAEQYF. The V call is TRBV5-4, the J call TRBJ2-7; the D call may be TRBD1 or TRBD2 (6 bases each). There are 14 residues in the CDR3. Germline V gene lookup returns CDR1 SGHNT and CDR2 YYREEE (reference sequence).

The chain combines TRBV7-9 with TRBJ1-4; D remains unclear. Trimming removed 5 bases from V and 3 bases from J, with 13 bases in between. The germline CDR1 and CDR2 sequences are SEHNR and FQNEAQ (reference sequence). The CDR3 runs 15 residues. As DNA, the CDR3 is TGTGCCAGCAGCCAAGCCGCGGCCCCTAATGAAAAACTGTTTTTT. Translated, it gives CASSQAAAPNEKLFF.

This chain connects TRBV20-1 to TRBJ1-2, with D unresolved. V was shortened by 0 bases and J by 8 bases, with 13 bases between the two germline ends. This CDR3 has 13 residues. The V gene's germline CDR1 is DFQATT and CDR2 SNEGSKA (reference sequence). The CDR3 DNA reads as TGCAGTGCTAGAGATCCACAACTTCGCGGCTACACCTTC. Its translation: CSARDPQLRGYTF.

CDR3 nucleotides: TGTGCCAGCAGTCCCGGGAGTGTCGGAAAACTGTTTTTT. This codes for CASSPGSVGKLFF. The chain links TRBV6-6 to TRBJ1-4; no firm D call. V was cut by 5 bases and J by 10 bases, with 14 bases left in between. Germline V gene lookup returns CDR1 MNHNY and CDR2 SVGAGI (reference sequence). The CDR3 sequence is 13 residues long.

In its sample, this clonotype was seen many times. This CDR3 is CSVGFMGSEKLFF. The CDR3 DNA follows: TGCAGCGTTGGATTTATGGGAAGCGAAAAACTGTTTTTT. J is TRBJ1-4 and V is TRBV29-1; D remains ambiguous. V was shortened by 4 bases and J by 8 bases, with 14 bases between the two germline ends. This CDR3 contains 13 residues. Germline-derived CDR1 and CDR2 are SQVTM and ANQGSEA.

There are a few counts of this clonotype. V usage is TRBV14 and J usage is TRBJ1-4, with a weak D call TRBD1 (5 bases). The CDR3 length is 15 residues. V lost 0 bases and J lost 4, with 9 bases in between. Germline values: CDR1 SGHDN, CDR2 FVKESK. CDR3 coding DNA: TGTGCCAGCAGCCAAGATTGGCAGGGTAATGAAAAACTGTTTTTT. Translating it yields CASSQDWQGNEKLFF.

Notes on this clonotype: Since a much larger clone is just one base distant, this may be a read error. This chain joins TRBV10-3 and TRBJ2-2; D possibly corresponds to TRBD1 (6 bases). V was shortened by 2 bases and J by 0 bases, with 7 bases between the two germline ends. The length of the CDR3 is 15 residues. Germline CDR1 ENHRY, CDR2 SYGVKD. The CDR3 is CAISEGTPNTGELFF. As DNA, the CDR3 is TGTGCCATCAGTGAGGGGACACCGAACACCGGGGAGCTGTTTTTT.

This clonotype was recorded a few times. The rearrangement links TRBV27 to TRBJ1-5; D remains unclear. Trimming shortened V by 8 bases and J by 12 bases, and 5 bases separated the two germline ends. CDR1 and CDR2 from the germline V gene are MNHEY and SMNVEV (reference sequence). CDR3 length: 8 amino acids. The CDR3 reads CASLRQHF. The CDR3 nucleotides read TGTGCCAGCCTCCGCCAGCATTTT.

The genes are TRBV11-1 and TRBJ2-7; 7 bases agree with TRBD2. Per the germline V gene, CDR1 is SGHAT and CDR2 is FQDESV (reference sequence). V lost 6 bases to trimming and J lost 2 bases; unmatched junction nucleotides: 10. The CDR3 extends over 15 amino acids. The CDR3: CASSYFKRDPYEQYF. The CDR3 DNA follows: TGTGCCAGCAGTTACTTTAAGCGGGACCCCTACGAGCAGTACTTC.

This clonotype occurred many times. The chain carries TRBV5-6 and TRBJ1-1; 7 bases fit TRBD1. The CDR3 has 14 amino acids. Germline CDR1 SGHDT, CDR2 YYEEEE. V lost 4 bases to trimming and J lost 1 base; unmatched junction nucleotides: 4. This chain's CDR3 is CASSLDRPNTEAFF. The CDR3 DNA is TGTGCCAGCAGCCTGGACAGGCCGAACACTGAAGCTTTCTTT.

This clonotype has just one count. The chain joins TRBV2 to TRBJ1-5; D might be TRBD1 (5 bases). V was trimmed by 0 bases and J by 14 bases, leaving 17 bases between them. The CDR3 loop spans 14 amino acids. Germline assignment: CDR1 SNHLY and CDR2 FYNNEI. The CDR3 region has the DNA TGTGCCAGCAGTGAAGCCAGTCTGGGAGGGGTTGAGCATTTT. This codes for CASSEASLGGVEHF.

The CDR3 region is CAIRSGVGTDTQYF. CDR3 nucleotides: TGTGCCATCAGATCAGGGGTTGGCACAGATACGCAGTATTTT. The chain has TRBV10-3 and TRBJ2-3; weak D call: TRBD1 (6 bases). Trimming took 6 bases from V and 1 from J, leaving 11 bases between them. The CDR3 is 14 amino acids. Per germline, CDR1 ENHRY and CDR2 SYGVKD.

V and J are TRBV5-1 and TRBJ1-2; a possible D gene is TRBD1 (5 bases). The CDR3 is made up of 15 amino acids. CDR1 and CDR2 from the germline V gene are SGHRS and YFSETQ. Trimming took 4 bases from V and 4 from J, leaving 17 bases between them. The CDR3 bases are TGCGCCAGCAGCCCAAATTTTGGTACAGGCTATGGCTACACCTTC. Translation gives CASSPNFGTGYGYTF.

This clonotype was picked up many times. The genes are TRBV20-1 and TRBJ1-3; D remains ambiguous. Looked up from germline, CDR1 is DFQATT and CDR2 is SNEGSKA (reference sequence). V was shortened by 7 bases and J by 1 base, with 8 bases between the two germline ends. This CDR3 has 12 residues. In nucleotides, the CDR3 is TGCAGTGTAGGTGCATCTGGAAACACCATATATTTT. Amino acids: CSVGASGNTIYF.

This chain uses TRBV19 with TRBJ1-1; a weak D match, TRBD1 (5 bases). The CDR3 length is 13 residues. V was cut by 7 bases and J by 2 bases, with 11 bases left in between. Germline lookup yields CDR1 LNHDA and CDR2 SQIVND (reference sequence). The CDR3 loop is CASTHRRNTEAFF. The DNA for the CDR3 is TGTGCCAGTACGCACAGGCGAAACACTGAAGCTTTCTTT.